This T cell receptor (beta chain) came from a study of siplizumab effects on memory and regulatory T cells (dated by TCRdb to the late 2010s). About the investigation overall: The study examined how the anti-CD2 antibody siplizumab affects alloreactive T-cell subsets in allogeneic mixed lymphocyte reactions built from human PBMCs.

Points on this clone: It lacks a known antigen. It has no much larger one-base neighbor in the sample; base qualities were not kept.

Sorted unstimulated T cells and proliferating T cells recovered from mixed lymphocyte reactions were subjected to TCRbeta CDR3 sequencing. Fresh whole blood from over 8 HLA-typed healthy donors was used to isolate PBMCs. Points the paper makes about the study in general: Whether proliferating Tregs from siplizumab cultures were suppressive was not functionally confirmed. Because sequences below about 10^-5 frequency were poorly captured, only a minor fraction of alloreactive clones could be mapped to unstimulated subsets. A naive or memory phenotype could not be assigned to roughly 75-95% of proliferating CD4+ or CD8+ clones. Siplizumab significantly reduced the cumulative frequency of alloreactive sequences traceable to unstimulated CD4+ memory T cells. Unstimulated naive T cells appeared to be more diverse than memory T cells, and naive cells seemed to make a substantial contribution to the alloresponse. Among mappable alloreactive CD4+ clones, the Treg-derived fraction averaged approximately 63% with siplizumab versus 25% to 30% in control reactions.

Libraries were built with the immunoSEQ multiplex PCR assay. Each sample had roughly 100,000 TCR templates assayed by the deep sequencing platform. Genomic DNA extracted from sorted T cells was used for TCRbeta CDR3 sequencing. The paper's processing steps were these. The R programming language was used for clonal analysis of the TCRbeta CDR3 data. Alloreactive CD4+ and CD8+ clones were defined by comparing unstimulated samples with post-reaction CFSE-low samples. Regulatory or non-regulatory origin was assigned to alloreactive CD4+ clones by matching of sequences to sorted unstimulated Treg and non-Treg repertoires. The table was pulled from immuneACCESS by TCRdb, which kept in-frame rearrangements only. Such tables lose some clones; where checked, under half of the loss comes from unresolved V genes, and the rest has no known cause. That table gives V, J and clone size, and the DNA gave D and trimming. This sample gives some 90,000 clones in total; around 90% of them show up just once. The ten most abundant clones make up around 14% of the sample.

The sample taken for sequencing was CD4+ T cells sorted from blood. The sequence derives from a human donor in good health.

The nucleotide sequence reads TGTGCCAGCAAAAGGACTAGCGGGGAGGGGGAGCTGTTTTTT. The encoded protein is CASKRTSGEGELFF. Recombination linked TRBV19 to TRBJ2-2, with 12 junctional bases fitting TRBD2. Trimmed from V: 9 bases; trimmed from J: 8 bases; junction bases lacking a gene match: 7. The CDR3, from cysteine to phenylalanine, totals 14 residues. Only the CDR3 portion is preserved as DNA: 42 bases, with reading frame beginning at the first base. CDR1 and CDR2 are drawn from the germline V gene (reference sequence): LNHDA, SQIVND.